Here is one TCR beta chain with its context. What it recognizes is unknown. This CDR3 spans 15 amino acids. V lost 4 bases and J lost 6; bases outside the gene matches: 4. TCRdb itself ran the reads through MiXCR, one entry per CDR3 protein. The table has some 500,000 distinct CDR3 sequences, over 35% seen once. The data are from a study of T cell repertoires in cytomegalovirus infection. On the study more broadly: The authors relied on CMV epitopes, both recently identified HLA-C-restricted and well-studied HLA-B-restricted. It was the public TCR beta signatures that indicated both CMV infection and matching HLA type.

Study conclusions and caveats: Predominance within the ex vivo response was attributable to HLA-C-restricted CMV-specific TCR beta clonotypes. People with CMV and the relevant HLA were identified by cumulative public TCR beta family frequency.

The chain carries TRBV12-3 or TRBV12-4 and TRBJ2-2; 11 nucleotides align to TRBD1. The material was cultured PBMCs, obtained from culture after CMV antigen stimulation. The receptor was isolated from a human donor in good health (CMV status not recorded). Some clones in this sample may be carry-over from other donors' samples. The CDR3 is CASSSGTGGAGELFF. CDR3 coding DNA: TGTGCCAGCAGTTCCGGGACAGGGGGAGCCGGGGAGCTGTTTTTT.